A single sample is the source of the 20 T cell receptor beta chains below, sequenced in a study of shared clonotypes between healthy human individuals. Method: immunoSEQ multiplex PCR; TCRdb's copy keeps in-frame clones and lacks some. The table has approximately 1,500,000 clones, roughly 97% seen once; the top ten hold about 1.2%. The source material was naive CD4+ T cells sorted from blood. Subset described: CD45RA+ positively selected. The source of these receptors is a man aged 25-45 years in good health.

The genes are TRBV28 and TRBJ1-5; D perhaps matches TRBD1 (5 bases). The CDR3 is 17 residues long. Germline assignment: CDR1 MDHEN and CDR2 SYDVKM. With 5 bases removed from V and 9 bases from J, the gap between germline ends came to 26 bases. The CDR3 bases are TGTGCCAGCAGTCTCACACCCGCCTCGCAGGGCGAAAGGCCCCAGCATTTT. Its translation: CASSLTPASQGERPQHF.

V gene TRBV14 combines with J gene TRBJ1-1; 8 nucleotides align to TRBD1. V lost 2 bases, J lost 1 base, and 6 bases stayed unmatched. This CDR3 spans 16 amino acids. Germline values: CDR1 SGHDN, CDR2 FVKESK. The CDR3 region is CASSQLPGQGNTEAFF. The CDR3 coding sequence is TGTGCCAGCAGCCAACTCCCCGGACAGGGGAACACTGAAGCTTTCTTT.

The CDR3 region is CASSFLGANVLTF. CDR3 DNA sequence: TGTGCCAGCAGCTTCTTGGGGGCCAACGTCCTGACTTTC. The V gene is TRBV6-1, the J gene TRBJ2-6; no definite D call. Trimming left V 6 bases short and J 4 bases short, with 7 bases between. Germline V gene lookup returns CDR1 MNHNS and CDR2 SASEGT. This CDR3 is 13 amino acids long.

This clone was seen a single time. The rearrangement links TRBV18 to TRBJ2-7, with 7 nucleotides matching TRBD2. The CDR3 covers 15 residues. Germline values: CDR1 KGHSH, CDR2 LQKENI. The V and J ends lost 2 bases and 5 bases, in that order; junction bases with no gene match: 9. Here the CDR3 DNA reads TGTGCCAGCTCACCATCACGACTAGCTGTCGACGAGCAGTACTTC. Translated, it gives CASSPSRLAVDEQYF.

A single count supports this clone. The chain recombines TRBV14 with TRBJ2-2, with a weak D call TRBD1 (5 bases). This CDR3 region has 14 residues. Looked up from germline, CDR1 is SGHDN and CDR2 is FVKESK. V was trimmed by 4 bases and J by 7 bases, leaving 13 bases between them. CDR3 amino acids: CASSLIQGGGELFF. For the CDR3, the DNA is TGTGCCAGCAGCCTCATTCAGGGCGGCGGGGAGCTGTTTTTT.

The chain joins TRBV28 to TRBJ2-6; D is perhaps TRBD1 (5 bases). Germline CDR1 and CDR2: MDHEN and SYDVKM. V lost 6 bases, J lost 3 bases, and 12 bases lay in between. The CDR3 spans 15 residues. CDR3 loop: CASRPGPYGANVLTF. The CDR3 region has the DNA TGTGCCAGCAGGCCAGGGCCGTATGGGGCCAACGTCCTGACTTTC.

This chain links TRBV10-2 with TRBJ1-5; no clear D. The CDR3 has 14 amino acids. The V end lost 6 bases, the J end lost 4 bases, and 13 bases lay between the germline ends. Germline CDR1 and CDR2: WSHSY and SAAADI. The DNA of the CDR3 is TGCGCCAGCAGAGCAGCGTTAGCAAATCAGCCCCAGCATTTT. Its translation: CASRAALANQPQHF.

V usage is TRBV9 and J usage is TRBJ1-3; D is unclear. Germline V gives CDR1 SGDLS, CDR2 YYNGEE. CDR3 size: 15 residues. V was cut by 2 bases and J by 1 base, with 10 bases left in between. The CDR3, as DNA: TGTGCCAGCAGCGTGATTCCACTATCTGGAAACACCATATATTTT. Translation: CASSVIPLSGNTIYF.

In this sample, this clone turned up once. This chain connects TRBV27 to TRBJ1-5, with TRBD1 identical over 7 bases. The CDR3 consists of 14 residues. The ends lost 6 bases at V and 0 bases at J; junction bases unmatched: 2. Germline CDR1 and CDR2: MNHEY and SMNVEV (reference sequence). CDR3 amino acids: CASRRTGSNQPQHF. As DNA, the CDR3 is TGTGCCAGCAGACGGACAGGTAGCAATCAGCCCCAGCATTTT.

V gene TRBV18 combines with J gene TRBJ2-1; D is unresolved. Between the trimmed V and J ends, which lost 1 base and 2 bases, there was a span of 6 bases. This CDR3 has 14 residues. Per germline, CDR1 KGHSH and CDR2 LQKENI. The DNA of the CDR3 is TGTGCCAGCTCACCACTGCCCCCCTACAATGAGCAGTTCTTC. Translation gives CASSPLPPYNEQFF.

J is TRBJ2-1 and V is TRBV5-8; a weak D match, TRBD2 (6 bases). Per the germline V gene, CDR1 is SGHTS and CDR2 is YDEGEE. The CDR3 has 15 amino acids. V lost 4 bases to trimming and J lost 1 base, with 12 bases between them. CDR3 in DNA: TGTGCCAGCAGCCCGGAGGGTACTTCCTACAATGAGCAGTTCTTC. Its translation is CASSPEGTSYNEQFF.

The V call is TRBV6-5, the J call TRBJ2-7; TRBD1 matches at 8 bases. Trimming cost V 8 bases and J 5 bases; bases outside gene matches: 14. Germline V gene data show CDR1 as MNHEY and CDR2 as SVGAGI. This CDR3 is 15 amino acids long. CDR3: CASRSLRQGAHEQYF. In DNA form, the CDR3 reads TGTGCCAGCCGAAGCCTCCGGCAGGGGGCCCACGAGCAGTACTTC.

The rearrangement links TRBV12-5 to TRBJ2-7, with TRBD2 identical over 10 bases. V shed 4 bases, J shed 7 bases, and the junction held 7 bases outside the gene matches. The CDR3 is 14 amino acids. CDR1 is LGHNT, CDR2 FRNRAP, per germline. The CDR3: CASGSSGRASEQYF. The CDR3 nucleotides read TGTGCTAGTGGTTCTAGCGGGAGAGCCTCTGAGCAGTACTTC.

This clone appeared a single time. CDR3 region: CASSLGTTSSYNEQFF. In DNA form, the CDR3 reads TGTGCCAGCAGCTTGGGTACTACCTCCTCCTACAATGAGCAGTTCTTC. The rearrangement uses TRBV5-6 and TRBJ2-1; D unresolved. Germline CDR1 SGHDT, CDR2 YYEEEE. The CDR3 spans 16 residues. Trimming cost V 0 bases and J 0 bases, with 10 bases left between them.

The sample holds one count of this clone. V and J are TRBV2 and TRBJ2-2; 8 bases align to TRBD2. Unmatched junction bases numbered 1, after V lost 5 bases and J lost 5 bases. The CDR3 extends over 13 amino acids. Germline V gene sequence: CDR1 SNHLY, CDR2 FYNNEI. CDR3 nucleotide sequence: TGTGCCAGCAGTCGGGGGGGAACCGGGGAGCTGTTTTTT. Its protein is CASSRGGTGELFF.

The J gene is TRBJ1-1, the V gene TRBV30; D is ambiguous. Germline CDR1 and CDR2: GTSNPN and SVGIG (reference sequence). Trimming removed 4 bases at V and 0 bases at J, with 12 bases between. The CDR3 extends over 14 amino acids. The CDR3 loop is CAWKGWMMNTEAFF. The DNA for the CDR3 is TGTGCCTGGAAAGGATGGATGATGAACACTGAAGCTTTCTTT.

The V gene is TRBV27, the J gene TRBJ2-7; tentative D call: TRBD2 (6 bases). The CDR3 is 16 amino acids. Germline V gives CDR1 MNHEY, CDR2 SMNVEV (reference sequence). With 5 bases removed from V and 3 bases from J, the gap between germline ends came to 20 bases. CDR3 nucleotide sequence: TGTGCCAGCAGTCGACTTGGGGGACTTTCGGGCTACGAGCAGTACTTC. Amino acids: CASSRLGGLSGYEQYF.

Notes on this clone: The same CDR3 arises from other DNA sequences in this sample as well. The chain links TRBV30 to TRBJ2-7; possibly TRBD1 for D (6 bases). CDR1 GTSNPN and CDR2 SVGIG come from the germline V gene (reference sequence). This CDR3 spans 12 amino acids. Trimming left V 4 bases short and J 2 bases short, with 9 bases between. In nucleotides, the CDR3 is TGTGCCTGGAAAACAGGGCCCTACGAGCAGTACTTC. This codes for CAWKTGPYEQYF.

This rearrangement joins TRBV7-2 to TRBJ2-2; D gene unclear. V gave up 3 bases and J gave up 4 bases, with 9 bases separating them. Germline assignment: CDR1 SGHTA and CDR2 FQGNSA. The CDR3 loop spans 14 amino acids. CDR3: CASSFGRRTGELFF. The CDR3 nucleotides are TGTGCCAGCAGCTTCGGACGGCGCACCGGGGAGCTGTTTTTT.

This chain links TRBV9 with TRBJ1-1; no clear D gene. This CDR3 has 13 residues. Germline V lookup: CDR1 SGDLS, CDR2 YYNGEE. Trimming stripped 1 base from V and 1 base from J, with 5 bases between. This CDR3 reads CASSVSGNTEAFF. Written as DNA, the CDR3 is TGTGCCAGCAGCGTATCAGGGAACACTGAAGCTTTCTTT.